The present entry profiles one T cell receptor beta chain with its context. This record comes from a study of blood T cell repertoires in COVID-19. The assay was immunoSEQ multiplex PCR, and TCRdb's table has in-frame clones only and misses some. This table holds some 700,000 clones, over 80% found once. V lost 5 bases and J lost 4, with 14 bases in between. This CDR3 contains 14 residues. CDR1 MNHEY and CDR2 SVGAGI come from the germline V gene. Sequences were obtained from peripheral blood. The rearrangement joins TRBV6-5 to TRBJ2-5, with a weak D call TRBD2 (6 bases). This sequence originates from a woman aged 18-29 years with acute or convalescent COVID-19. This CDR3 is CASSNPQGGETQYF. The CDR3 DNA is TGTGCCAGCAGTAACCCTCAGGGAGGAGAGACCCAGTACTTC.